The T cell receptor (beta chain) under discussion was sequenced for a study of CD8 T cells in Susac syndrome. CDR1 is SQVTM, CDR2 ANQGSEA, per germline. V shed 4 bases and J shed 5 bases, with 11 bases lying between them. This CDR3 is built from 12 residues. RNA, at about 0.45 to 1 ug, was reverse transcribed with random hexamers. TCRdb redid the calling of the immunoSEQ multiplex PCR reads with MiXCR, one entry per CDR3 protein. The data hold roughly 130,000 distinct CDR3 sequences, with around 95% observed a single time. V gene TRBV29-1 combines with J gene TRBJ2-5; D call uncertain. The specimen sequenced was CD4+ T cells from PBMCs. The sequence came from a human donor with multiple sclerosis. The CDR3 protein is CSVGLKEETQYF. In DNA, the CDR3 is TGCAGCGTTGGACTCAAGGAGGAGACCCAGTACTTC. Based on the CDR3 plus reference TRBV29-1 and TRBJ2-5, the full variable domain is SAVISQKPSRDICQRGTSLTIQCQVDSQVTMMFWYRQQPGQSLTLIATANQGSEATYESGFVIDKFPISRPNLTFSTLTVSNMSPEDSSIYLCSVGLKEETQYFGPGTRLLVL.